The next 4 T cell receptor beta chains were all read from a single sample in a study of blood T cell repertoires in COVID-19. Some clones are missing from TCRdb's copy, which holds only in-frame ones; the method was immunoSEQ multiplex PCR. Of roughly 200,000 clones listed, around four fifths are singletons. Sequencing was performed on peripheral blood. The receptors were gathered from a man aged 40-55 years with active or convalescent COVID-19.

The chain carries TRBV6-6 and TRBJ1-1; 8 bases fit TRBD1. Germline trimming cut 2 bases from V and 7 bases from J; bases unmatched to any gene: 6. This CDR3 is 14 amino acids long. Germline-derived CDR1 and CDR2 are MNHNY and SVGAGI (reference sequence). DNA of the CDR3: TGTGCCAGCAGTTACCCGACAGGGGAGGGTGAAGCTTTCTTT. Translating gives CASSYPTGEGEAFF.

The CDR3 here is CASSPQGQGTYGYTF. The CDR3 nucleotides are TGTGCCAGCTCACCACAGGGACAGGGAACCTATGGCTACACCTTC. This chain connects TRBV18 to TRBJ1-2; 9 nucleotides align to TRBD1. V lost 1 base to trimming and J lost 4 bases; unmatched junction nucleotides: 4. This CDR3 is 15 amino acids long. The V gene's germline CDR1 is KGHSH and CDR2 LQKENI.

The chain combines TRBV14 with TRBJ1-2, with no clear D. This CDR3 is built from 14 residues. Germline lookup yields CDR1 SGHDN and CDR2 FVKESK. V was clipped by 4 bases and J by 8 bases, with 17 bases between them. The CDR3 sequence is CASSRNPGIGGYTF. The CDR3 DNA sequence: TGTGCCAGCAGCCGAAACCCGGGAATCGGGGGCTACACCTTC.

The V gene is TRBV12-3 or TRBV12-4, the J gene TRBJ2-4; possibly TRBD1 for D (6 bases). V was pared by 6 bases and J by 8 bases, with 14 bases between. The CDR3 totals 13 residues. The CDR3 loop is CASRIRGSDIQYF. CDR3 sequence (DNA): TGTGCCAGCAGAATCAGGGGTTCAGACATTCAGTACTTC.